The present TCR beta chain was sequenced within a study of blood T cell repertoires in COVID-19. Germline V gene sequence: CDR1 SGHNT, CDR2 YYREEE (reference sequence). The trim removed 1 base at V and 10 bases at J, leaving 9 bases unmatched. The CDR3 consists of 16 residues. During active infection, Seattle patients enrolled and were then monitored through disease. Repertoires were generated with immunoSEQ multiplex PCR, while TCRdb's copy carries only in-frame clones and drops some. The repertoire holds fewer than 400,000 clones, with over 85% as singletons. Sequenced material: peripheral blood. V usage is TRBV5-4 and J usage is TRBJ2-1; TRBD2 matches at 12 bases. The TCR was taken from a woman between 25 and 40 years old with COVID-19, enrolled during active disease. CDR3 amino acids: CASSLKTLAGGQEQFF. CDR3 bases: TGTGCCAGCAGCTTGAAGACCCTAGCGGGGGGGCAAGAGCAGTTCTTC.